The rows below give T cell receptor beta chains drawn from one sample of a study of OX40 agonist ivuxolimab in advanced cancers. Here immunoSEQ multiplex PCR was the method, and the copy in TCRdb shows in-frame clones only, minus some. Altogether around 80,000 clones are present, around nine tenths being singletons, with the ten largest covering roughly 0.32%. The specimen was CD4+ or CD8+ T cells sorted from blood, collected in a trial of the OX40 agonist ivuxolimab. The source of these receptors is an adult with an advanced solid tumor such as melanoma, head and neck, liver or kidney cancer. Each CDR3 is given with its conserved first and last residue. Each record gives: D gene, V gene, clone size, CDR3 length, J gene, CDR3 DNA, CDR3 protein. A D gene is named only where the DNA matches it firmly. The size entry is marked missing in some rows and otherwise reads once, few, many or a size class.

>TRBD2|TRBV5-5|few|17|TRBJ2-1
TGTGCCAGCAGCAAATTAGGGACTAGCGGGGGCCGCAATGAGCAGTTCTTC
CASSKLGTSGGRNEQFF
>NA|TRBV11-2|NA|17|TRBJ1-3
TGTGCCAGCAGCCCGATGACCTGGACGGACTCTGGAAACACCATATATTTT
CASSPMTWTDSGNTIYF
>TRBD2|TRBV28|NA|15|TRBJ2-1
TGTGCCAGCAGCTTGACTAGCGGGGGCCGCAATGAGCAGTTCTTC
CASSLTSGGRNEQFF
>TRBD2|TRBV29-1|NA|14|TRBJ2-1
TGCAGCTCCGCGGGGGGACTAGCTTTCAATGAGCAGTTCTTC
CSSAGGLAFNEQFF
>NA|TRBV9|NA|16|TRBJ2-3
TGTGCCAGCAGCACCCGCCCGAGGGGTAACACAGATACGCAGTATTTT
CASSTRPRGNTDTQYF
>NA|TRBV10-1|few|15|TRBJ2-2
TGCGCCAGCAGTTTCAGCAGGGGACCGAACGGGGAGCTGTTTTTT
CASSFSRGPNGELFF
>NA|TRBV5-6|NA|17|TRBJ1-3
TGTGCCAGCAGCCCCGTCGACACCCGACTCTCTGGAAACACCATATATTTT
CASSPVDTRLSGNTIYF
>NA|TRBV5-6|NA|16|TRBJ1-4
TGTGCCAGCAGCTTGATGTCCGGTACAACTAATGAAAAACTGTTTTTT
CASSLMSGTTNEKLFF
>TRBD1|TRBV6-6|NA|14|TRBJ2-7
TGTGCCAGCAGTCATCGGACAGGGGTGGGGGAGCAGTACTTC
CASSHRTGVGEQYF
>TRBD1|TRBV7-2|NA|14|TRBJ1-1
TGTGCCAGCAGCTTAGGACAGGGGAGGGCTGAAGCTTTCTTT
CASSLGQGRAEAFF
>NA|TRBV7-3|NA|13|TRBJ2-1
TGTGCCAGCAGCTTAACGTATTCGGCTGAGCAGTTCTTC
CASSLTYSAEQFF
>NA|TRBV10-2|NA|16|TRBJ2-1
TGCGCCAGCAGTGGGTACAGACCGGCTGATTACAATGAGCAGTTCTTC
CASSGYRPADYNEQFF
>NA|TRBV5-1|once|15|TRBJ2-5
TGCGCCAGCAGCTTGGTGGGGCTACCCCAAGAGACCCAGTACTTC
CASSLVGLPQETQYF
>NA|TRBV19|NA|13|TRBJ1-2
TGTGCCAGTAGCCAGTGGATCTCAGATGGCTACACCTTC
CASSQWISDGYTF
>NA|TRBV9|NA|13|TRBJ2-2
TGTGCCAGCAGCGTAGTGCGTACCGGGGAGCTGTTTTTT
CASSVVRTGELFF
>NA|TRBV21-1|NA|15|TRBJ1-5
TGTGCCAGCAGGACTAAAGCGACAGGTAATCCGCCCCAGCATTTT
CASRTKATGNPPQHF
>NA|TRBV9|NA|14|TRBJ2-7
TGTGCCAGCAGCGTAGCGGGGCGTAACGACGAGCAGTACTTC
CASSVAGRNDEQYF
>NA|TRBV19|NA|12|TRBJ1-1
TGTGCCAGTAGGGCGTTCCAGGCCGGAGCTTTCTTT
CASRAFQAGAFF
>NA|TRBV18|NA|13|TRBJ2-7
TGTGCCAGCTCACTGGACTACTCCTACGAGCAGTACTTC
CASSLDYSYEQYF
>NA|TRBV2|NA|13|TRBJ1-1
TGTGCCAGCAGGGACGGCTTGAACACTGAAGCTTTCTTT
CASRDGLNTEAFF
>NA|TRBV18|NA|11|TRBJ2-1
TGTGCCAGCTCACTGGGCGTTGAGCAGTTCTTC
CASSLGVEQFF
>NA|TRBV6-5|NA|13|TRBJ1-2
TGTGCCAGCAGCCCGGCGGGGAACTATGGCTACACCTTC
CASSPAGNYGYTF
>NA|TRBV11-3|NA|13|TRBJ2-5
TGTGCCAGCAGCTTAGGTGCGGGGGAGACCCAGTACTTC
CASSLGAGETQYF
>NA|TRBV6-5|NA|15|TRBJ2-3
TGTGCCAGCAGTTGGACCACACTCCAGTCAGATACGCAGTATTTT
CASSWTTLQSDTQYF
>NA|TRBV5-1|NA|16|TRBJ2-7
TGCGCCAGCAGCTTAGCCCTTAGCGGAGAAGGGTACGAGCAGTACTTC
CASSLALSGEGYEQYF
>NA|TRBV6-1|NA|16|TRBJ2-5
TGTGCCAGCAGTGAACCCGCAAAACAGGATCTAGAGACCCAGTACTTC
CASSEPAKQDLETQYF
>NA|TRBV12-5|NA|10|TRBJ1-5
TGTGCTAATGTTTGTCAGCCCCAGCATTTT
CANVCQPQHF
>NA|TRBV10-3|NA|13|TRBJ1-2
TGTGCCATCAGTGAGTCGGAGTACTCTGGCTACACCTTC
CAISESEYSGYTF
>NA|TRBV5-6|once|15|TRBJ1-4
TGTGCCAGCAGCTTGAGGACAGCAACTAATGAAAAACTGTTTTTT
CASSLRTATNEKLFF
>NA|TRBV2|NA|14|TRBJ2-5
TGTGCCAGCAGGATACAGGGCCGGGGTGAGACCCAGTACTTC
CASRIQGRGETQYF
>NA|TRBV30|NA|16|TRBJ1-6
TGTGCCTGGAGTGTGGGACCGGGACCGTCTAATTCACCCCTCCACTTT
CAWSVGPGPSNSPLHF
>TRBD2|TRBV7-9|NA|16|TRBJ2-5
TGTGCCAGCAGCCGGATGCTCACTAGCGGGAGGGAGACCCAGTACTTC
CASSRMLTSGRETQYF
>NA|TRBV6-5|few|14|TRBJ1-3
TGTGCCAGCAGTTACGACAGCTCTGGAAACACCATATATTTT
CASSYDSSGNTIYF
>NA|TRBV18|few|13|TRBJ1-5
TGTGCCAGCTCACCGGGGGGGGGAGAGCCCCAGCATTTT
CASSPGGGEPQHF
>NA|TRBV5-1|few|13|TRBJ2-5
TGCGCCAGCAGCGGTATTGGCGGGGAGACCCAGTACTTC
CASSGIGGETQYF
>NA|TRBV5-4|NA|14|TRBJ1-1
TGTGCCAGCAGCTTGGGGACAACGAACACTGAAGCTTTCTTT
CASSLGTTNTEAFF
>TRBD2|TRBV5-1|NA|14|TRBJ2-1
TGCGCCAGCAGCTCCGGGACTAGCGGGGGAGTTAAGTTCTTC
CASSSGTSGGVKFF
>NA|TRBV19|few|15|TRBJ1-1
TGTGCCAGTAGTAAAGCAGGGTCCATGAACACTGAAGCTTTCTTT
CASSKAGSMNTEAFF
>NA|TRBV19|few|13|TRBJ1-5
TGTGCCAGTCAAACAGGGCCGGATCAGCCCCAGCATTTT
CASQTGPDQPQHF
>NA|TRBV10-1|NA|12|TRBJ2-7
TGCGCCAGCACCGACAGCTACTACGAGCAGTACTTC
CASTDSYYEQYF
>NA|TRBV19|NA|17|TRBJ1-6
TGTGCCAGTAGTGTCCAGGGAAACTTAAACCTTAAATCACCCCTCCACTTT
CASSVQGNLNLKSPLHF
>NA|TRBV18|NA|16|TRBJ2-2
TGTGCCAGCTCACCTTTCACAGATACGAGCACCGGGGAGCTGTTTTTT
CASSPFTDTSTGELFF
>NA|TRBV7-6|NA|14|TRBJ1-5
TGTGCCAGCAGCTCGTCCGGGGGTGGGCAGCCCCAGCATTTT
CASSSSGGGQPQHF
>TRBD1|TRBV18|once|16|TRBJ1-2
TGTGCCAGCTCACCAGCTGGACAGGGGGCGCGCTATGGCTACACCTTC
CASSPAGQGARYGYTF
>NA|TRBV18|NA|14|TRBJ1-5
TGTGCCAGCTCTCGACAGGAACGCAATCAGCCCCAGCATTTT
CASSRQERNQPQHF
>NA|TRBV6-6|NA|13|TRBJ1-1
TGTGCCAGCAGTTTTCTTCCGGGACTAGAAGCTTTCTTT
CASSFLPGLEAFF
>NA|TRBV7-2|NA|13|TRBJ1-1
TGTGCCAGCAGCTCATTTAGGAGTGCTGAAGCTTTCTTT
CASSSFRSAEAFF
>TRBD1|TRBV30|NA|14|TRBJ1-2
TGTGCCTGGAGGAGGACAGGGGTTAACTATGGCTACACCTTC
CAWRRTGVNYGYTF
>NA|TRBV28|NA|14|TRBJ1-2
TGTGCCAGCAGTTTAGGGCAGTCTAACTATGGCTACACCTTC
CASSLGQSNYGYTF
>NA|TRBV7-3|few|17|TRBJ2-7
TGTGCCAGCTTCCGAAGTAAACAGGGACCTAGCTCCTACGAGCAGTACTTC
CASFRSKQGPSSYEQYF
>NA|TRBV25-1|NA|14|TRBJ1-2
TGTGCCAGCAGTGAATATGACGGCAGCTATGGCTACACCTTC
CASSEYDGSYGYTF
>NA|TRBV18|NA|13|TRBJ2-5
TGTGCCAGCTCAATGGGGTTACAAGAGACCCAGTACTTC
CASSMGLQETQYF
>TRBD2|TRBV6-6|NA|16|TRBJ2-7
TGTGCCAGCAGTCCCTTAGCGGGAGTGATATCCTACGAGCAGTACTTC
CASSPLAGVISYEQYF